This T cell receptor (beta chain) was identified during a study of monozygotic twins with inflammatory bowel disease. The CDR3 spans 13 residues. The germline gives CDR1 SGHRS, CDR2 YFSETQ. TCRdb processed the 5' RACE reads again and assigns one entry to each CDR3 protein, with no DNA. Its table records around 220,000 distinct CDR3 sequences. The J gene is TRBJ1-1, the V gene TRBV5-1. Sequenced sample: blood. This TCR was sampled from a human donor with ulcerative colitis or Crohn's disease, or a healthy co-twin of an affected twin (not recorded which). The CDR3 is CASSLVLNTEAFF.